This T cell receptor (beta chain) came from a study of cytomegalovirus exposure and HLA in healthy donors. Broader study findings: Per a prior analysis, the majority of TCR beta V segments were productive roughly 87% or roughly 30% of the time. The number of N-insertions in an Asian-associated ancestry cluster was reportedly below the 666-donor mean in a later analysis.

About this clone: Its antigen is unidentified.

It was healthy bone marrow donors who served as donors. The PCR was carried out with 60 Vbeta primers and 13 Jbeta primers. TCRdb keeps only in-frame clones here, not all; method: immunoSEQ multiplex PCR. This sample has some 160,000 clones, with roughly 84% found just once. The CDR3 spans 18 residues. The chain links TRBV12-2 to TRBJ2-1; TRBD2 was called by the table and not checked on the DNA. TRBV12-2 is designated a pseudogene. The specimen was PBMCs. The receptor's source is a young man in good health and CMV-seropositive. CDR3 sequence reads: CASRLLTPKAGDHNEQFF. The CDR3 nucleotides are TGTGCAAGTCGCTTACTTACTCCCAAAGCGGGAGACCACAATGAGCAGTTCTTC.